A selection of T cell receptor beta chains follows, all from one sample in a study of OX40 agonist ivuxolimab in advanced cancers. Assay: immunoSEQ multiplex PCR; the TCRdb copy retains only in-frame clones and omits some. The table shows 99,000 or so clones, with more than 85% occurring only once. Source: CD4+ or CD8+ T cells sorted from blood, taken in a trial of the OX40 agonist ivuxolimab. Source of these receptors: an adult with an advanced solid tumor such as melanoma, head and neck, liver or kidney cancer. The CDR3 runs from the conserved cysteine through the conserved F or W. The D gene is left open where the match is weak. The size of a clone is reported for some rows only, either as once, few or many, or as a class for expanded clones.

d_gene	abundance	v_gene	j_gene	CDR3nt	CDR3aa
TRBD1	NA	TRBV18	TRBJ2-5	TGTGCCAGCTCACCCCGCCGAGGGGGCTTCAGCGAGACCCAGTACTTC	CASSPRRGGFSETQYF
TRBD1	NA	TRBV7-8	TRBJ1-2	TGTGCCAGCAGCTTAGCGGTTATCCGGACAGGCAGCTATGGCTACACCTTC	CASSLAVIRTGSYGYTF
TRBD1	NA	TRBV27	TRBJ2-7	TGTGCCAGCAGTTTTGGACAGGGGGTGTACGAGCAGTACTTC	CASSFGQGVYEQYF
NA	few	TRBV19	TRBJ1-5	TGTGCCAGTAGTATACGCCAGGGTGGCAATCAGCCCCAGCATTTT	CASSIRQGGNQPQHF
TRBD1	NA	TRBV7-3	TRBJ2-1	TGTGCCAGCAGCTTATTGACAGGGAGTAATGAGCAGTTCTTC	CASSLLTGSNEQFF
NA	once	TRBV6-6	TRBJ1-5	TGTGCCAGCAGTTGGACCGATACTTCTGTTCAGCCCCAGCATTTT	CASSWTDTSVQPQHF
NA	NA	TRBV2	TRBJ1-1	TGTGCCAGCAGTGAGTTTTCAGGGGCGATGAACACTGAAGCTTTCTTT	CASSEFSGAMNTEAFF
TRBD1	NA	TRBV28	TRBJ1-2	TGTGCCAGCTCCGAACTCCGGACAGGGAACTATGGCTACACCTTC	CASSELRTGNYGYTF
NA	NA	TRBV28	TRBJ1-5	TGTGCCAGCAGTTTAGGGCGGCCGACCCAGCCCCAGCATTTT	CASSLGRPTQPQHF
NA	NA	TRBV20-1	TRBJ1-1	TGCAGTTCACGACTGAACACTGAAGCTTTCTTT	CSSRLNTEAFF
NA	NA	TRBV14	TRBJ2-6	TGTGCCAGCAGAGCCTCTGGGGGCACCCCTGGGGCCAACGTCCTGACTTTC	CASRASGGTPGANVLTF
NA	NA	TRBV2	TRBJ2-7	TGTGCCAGCAGTGCGGGGGCTAGCACCGACGAGCAGTACTTC	CASSAGASTDEQYF
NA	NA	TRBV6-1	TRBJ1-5	TGTGCCAGCAGTGACTGGGGGAGGGATCAGCCCCAGCATTTT	CASSDWGRDQPQHF
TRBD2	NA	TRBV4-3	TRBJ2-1	TGCGCCAGCAGCCAAGATCTTAGCGGGGGGGCCGGTGAGCAGTTCTTC	CASSQDLSGGAGEQFF
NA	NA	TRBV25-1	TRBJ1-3	TGTGCCAGCCGAAGCTCTGGAAACACCATATATTTT	CASRSSGNTIYF
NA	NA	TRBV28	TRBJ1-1	TGTGCCAGCAGGATGACAAGTAACACTGAAGCTTTCTTT	CASRMTSNTEAFF
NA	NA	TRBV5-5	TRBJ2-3	TGTGCCAGCAGCCTCCCGACAGGATACACAGATACGCAGTATTTT	CASSLPTGYTDTQYF
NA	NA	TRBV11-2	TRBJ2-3	TGTGCCAGCAGCTTCCCCCTGTGGCCAGATACGCAGTATTTT	CASSFPLWPDTQYF
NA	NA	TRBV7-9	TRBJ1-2	TGTGCCAGCAGCCCATCATGGCAGTCCTATGGCTACACCTTC	CASSPSWQSYGYTF
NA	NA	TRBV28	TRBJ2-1	TGTGCCAGCAGTCAACTTTGGGGGAAAAGGTTCTTC	CASSQLWGKRFF
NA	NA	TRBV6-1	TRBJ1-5	TGTGCCAGCAGGTGGGGACTATCTCAGCCCCAGCATTTT	CASRWGLSQPQHF
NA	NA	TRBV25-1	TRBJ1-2	TGTGCCAGCAGTAACCTCCAGGAGGTCAGTGGCTACACCTTC	CASSNLQEVSGYTF
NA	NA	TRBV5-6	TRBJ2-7	TGTGCCAGCAGCTTGGGTATAAGCTCTTACTACGAGCAGTACTTC	CASSLGISSYYEQYF
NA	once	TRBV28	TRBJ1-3	TGTGCCAGCAGTTCAGGAATGAGCTCTGGAAACACCATATATTTT	CASSSGMSSGNTIYF
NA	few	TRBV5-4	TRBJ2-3	TGTGCCAGCAGCTCCCCCGACTACACAGATACGCAGTATTTT	CASSSPDYTDTQYF
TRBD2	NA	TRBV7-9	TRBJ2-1	TGTGCCAGCAGATCCCCGGGACTAGCGGGAGTAAAGTACAATGAGCAGTTCTTC	CASRSPGLAGVKYNEQFF
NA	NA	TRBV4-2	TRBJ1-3	TGTGCCAGCAGCCACCAAAGCTCTGGAAACACCATATATTTT	CASSHQSSGNTIYF
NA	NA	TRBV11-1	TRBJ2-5	TGTGCCAGCAGCTTAGAGTTTGGGCAAGAGACCCAGTACTTC	CASSLEFGQETQYF
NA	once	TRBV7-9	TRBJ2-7	TGTGCCAGCAGCCGGGGGCCAGGGCGGCAGTACTTC	CASSRGPGRQYF
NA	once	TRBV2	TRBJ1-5	TGTGCCAGCAGTGAGGAACGCCTCAATCAGCCCCAGCATTTT	CASSEERLNQPQHF
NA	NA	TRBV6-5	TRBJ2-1	TGTGCCAGCAGTTTCCGGGGGAATGAGCAGTTCTTC	CASSFRGNEQFF
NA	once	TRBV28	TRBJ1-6	TGTGCCAGCAGTTTGATGGAGTTTTTTAAGGGTAATAATTCACCCCTCCACTTT	CASSLMEFFKGNNSPLHF
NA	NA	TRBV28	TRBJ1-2	TGTGCCAGCTTCCCCGGGCAGGGTCACTATGGCTACACCTTC	CASFPGQGHYGYTF
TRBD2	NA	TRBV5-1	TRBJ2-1	TGCGCCAGCAGCTTATTAGCGGGAGGTCAGAATGAGCAGTTCTTC	CASSLLAGGQNEQFF
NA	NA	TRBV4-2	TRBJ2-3	TGTGCCAGCAGCCAAGCTGGTGGTACGCAGTATTTT	CASSQAGGTQYF
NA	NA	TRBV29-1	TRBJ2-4	TGCAGCGCTAAGAGGTCCAAAAACATTCAGTACTTC	CSAKRSKNIQYF
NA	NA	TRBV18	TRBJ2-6	TGTGCCAGCTCAAGCTCTGGGGCCAACGTCCTGACTTTC	CASSSSGANVLTF